One and the same sample provided the 14 T cell receptor beta chains below, sequenced in a study of blood T cell repertoires in COVID-19. Profiled with immunoSEQ multiplex PCR; TCRdb holds only in-frame clones, not every one. The sample includes around 130,000 clones, 80% to 90% seen only once; the top ten take 9.5% to 15%. Sequencing input: peripheral blood. All receptors come from a human donor in a cohort sampled during active COVID-19.

CDR3 nucleotides: TGTGCCAGCAGCCAAGCCAGGGTCCTTGCAACTAATGAAAAACTGTTTTTT. Residues: CASSQARVLATNEKLFF. This chain links TRBV3-1 (or the pseudogene TRBV3-2) with TRBJ1-4; D may be TRBD1 (5 bases). The CDR3 is 17 residues long. Germline V gene data show CDR1 as LGHDT and CDR2 as YNNKEL (reference sequence). Trimming took off 1 base at V and 0 bases at J, with 12 bases between the two ends.

The V and J genes are TRBV28 and TRBJ2-7; 8 nucleotides agree with TRBD1. Germline trimming cut 6 bases from V and 5 bases from J; bases unmatched to any gene: 3. The CDR3 is made up of 12 amino acids. From germline, CDR1 is MDHEN and CDR2 SYDVKM. CDR3 bases: TGTGCCAGCAGGGACAGGGCGAACGAGCAGTACTTC. It translates to CASRDRANEQYF.

The chain recombines TRBV27 with TRBJ1-2; a possible D gene is TRBD1 (5 bases). This CDR3 comprises 13 residues. Germline CDR1 and CDR2: MNHEY and SMNVEV (reference sequence). Trimming removed 3 bases from V and 3 bases from J, with 8 bases in between. The CDR3 DNA reads TGTGCCAGCAGTTTTGGCAGGGACTATGGCTACACCTTC. Protein sequence: CASSFGRDYGYTF.

The J gene is TRBJ2-1, the V gene TRBV3-1 (or the pseudogene TRBV3-2); possibly TRBD1 for D (7 bases). V lost 4 bases, J lost 10 bases, and 11 bases lay in between. The CDR3 spans 12 residues. Looked up from germline, CDR1 is LGHDT and CDR2 is YNNKEL (reference sequence). The CDR3 nucleotides read TGTGCCAGCAGCCCCAGGGGGGTAGAGCAGTTCTTC. Translation: CASSPRGVEQFF.

The chain carries TRBV5-1 and TRBJ2-3; TRBD1 matches at 9 bases. Germline CDR1 SGHRS, CDR2 YFSETQ. Trimming cost V 3 bases and J 5 bases; bases outside gene matches: 4. The CDR3 has 14 residues. Here the CDR3 reads CASSSDRGRDTQYF. The CDR3 nucleotides read TGCGCCAGCAGCTCGGACAGGGGTAGAGATACGCAGTATTTT.

The V and J genes are TRBV20-1 and TRBJ1-2; a weak D match, TRBD1 (5 bases). With 4 bases removed from V and 12 bases from J, the gap between germline ends came to 12 bases. Germline CDR1 DFQATT, CDR2 SNEGSKA (reference sequence). The CDR3 is 10 residues long. CDR3 in amino acids: CSAMRGDHTF. In DNA, the CDR3 is TGCAGTGCTATGCGGGGGGACCACACCTTC.

This clone was counted once. The V and J genes are TRBV4-1 and TRBJ2-1, with 8 bases lining up with TRBD1. Germline V gives CDR1 MGHRA, CDR2 YSYEKL. The CDR3 spans 15 residues. Losses at the gene ends were 1 base for V and 8 bases for J; bases not matched to a gene: 7. The CDR3 sequence is CASSQAFGTGYEQFF. The CDR3 bases are TGCGCCAGCAGCCAAGCCTTCGGGACAGGTTATGAGCAGTTCTTC.

The chain joins TRBV5-1 to TRBJ2-5; D perhaps matches TRBD2 (5 bases). Trimming pared 4 bases from V and 5 bases from J, leaving 15 bases between. Germline assignment: CDR1 SGHRS and CDR2 YFSETQ. The CDR3 runs 14 residues. CDR3 bases: TGCGCCAGCAGCCCGGGGATGGGGATGGAGACCCAGTACTTC. Its translation is CASSPGMGMETQYF.

The CDR3 bases are TGTGCCACTAGGGGGATATCCTACGAGCAGTACTTC. It translates to CATRGISYEQYF. J is TRBJ2-7 and V is TRBV12-3 or TRBV12-4; possible D gene TRBD1, 6 bases. This CDR3 comprises 12 residues. The V end lost 10 bases, the J end lost 1 base, and 11 bases lay between the germline ends.

The chain has TRBV27 and TRBJ1-5; 7 bases are a match to TRBD1. This CDR3 contains 15 residues. The junction had 4 bases not matched to a gene; V was cut back by 3 bases and J by 2 bases. Germline values: CDR1 MNHEY, CDR2 SMNVEV (reference sequence). The CDR3 DNA sequence: TGTGCCAGCAGTTTTGACAGGGACGGCAATCAGCCCCAGCATTTT. The encoded protein is CASSFDRDGNQPQHF.

The chain uses TRBV4-1 and TRBJ1-2; 9 nucleotides match TRBD1. The J segment lost 6 bases and the V segment lost 3 bases, leaving 8 bases of the junction unmatched. Germline assignment: CDR1 MGHRA and CDR2 YSYEKL. The CDR3 spans 15 residues. The CDR3 protein is CASSQAPGQGDGYTF. CDR3 coding DNA: TGCGCCAGCAGCCAGGCCCCGGGACAGGGTGATGGCTACACCTTC.

V usage is TRBV30 and J usage is TRBJ1-5; D is perhaps TRBD1 (6 bases). Looked up from germline, CDR1 is GTSNPN and CDR2 is SVGIG (reference sequence). With 1 base removed from V and 2 bases from J, the gap between germline ends came to 12 bases. CDR3 length: 15 amino acids. The CDR3 DNA sequence: TGTGCCTGGAGTGCGGGGGGCCAGGGCAATCAGCCCCAGCATTTT. Its translation: CAWSAGGQGNQPQHF.

The sample holds one count of this clone. This sequence joins TRBV27 and TRBJ1-1; D is ambiguous. CDR1 MNHEY and CDR2 SMNVEV come from the germline V gene (reference sequence). V lost 8 bases, J lost 0 bases, and 10 bases lay in between. The CDR3 length is 13 residues. CDR3 sequence: CASSPGLNTEAFF. CDR3 nucleotide sequence: TGTGCCAGCTCGCCGGGTTTGAACACTGAAGCTTTCTTT.

The CDR3 sequence: CASFVGQGANGYTF. The CDR3 region has the DNA TGTGCCAGCTTCGTGGGACAGGGGGCAAATGGCTACACCTTC. The chain links TRBV18 to TRBJ1-2; 12 nucleotides agree with TRBD1. The CDR3 extends over 14 amino acids. With V trimmed by 7 bases and J by 6 bases, 6 bases remained unmatched. Germline V gene lookup returns CDR1 KGHSH and CDR2 LQKENI.